The clone carrying this T cell receptor beta chain was observed a few times. This CDR3 region has 14 residues. Germline CDR1 is SQVTM and CDR2 is ANQGSEA. V lost 2 bases and J lost 6, with 14 bases in between. This sample is drawn from a study of CD8+ T cells in alopecia areata. cDNA prepared by RNA extraction and subsequent reverse transcription served as the template for sequencing. TCRdb's table, derived via immunoSEQ multiplex PCR, lists solely in-frame clones and lacks some. The repertoire has 95,000 to 150,000 clones, about 50% of them found once; the top ten carry 10% to 13%. This chain connects TRBV29-1 to TRBJ1-5; D uncertain. This clonotype originated in a human donor with alopecia areata. Sequenced: NKG2D-low CD8+ T cells sorted from blood. This chain's CDR3 is CSVELGGEGQPQHF. The CDR3 region has the DNA TGCAGCGTTGAATTAGGTGGGGAGGGTCAGCCCCAGCATTTT.